This entry lists 32 T cell receptor beta chains sequenced from one sample in a study of cytomegalovirus exposure and HLA in healthy donors. PCR employed 60 Vbeta and 13 Jbeta primers. TCRdb keeps only in-frame clones here, not all; method: immunoSEQ multiplex PCR. The listing contains approximately 140,000 clones. The sequenced material came from PBMCs. The receptors here all came from a man aged 40-49 years in good health and CMV-seronegative.

For this clone: This sample includes further DNA sequences coding for the same CDR3. The V call is TRBV4-3, the J call TRBJ2-3; 10 bases align to TRBD2. From germline, CDR1 is LGHNA and CDR2 YSLEER. CDR3 length: 16 residues. V trimming: 3 bases; J trimming: 0 bases; junction bases outside the gene matches: 3. CDR3 in amino acids: CASSQELAGSTDTQYF. CDR3 DNA sequence: TGCGCCAGCAGCCAGGAACTAGCGGGGAGCACAGATACGCAGTATTTT.

The chain couples TRBV4-1 to TRBJ2-3; tentatively, D is TRBD2 (6 bases). This CDR3 spans 16 amino acids. The V end lost 2 bases, the J end lost 2 bases, and 14 bases lay between the germline ends. Per the germline V gene, CDR1 is MGHRA and CDR2 is YSYEKL. CDR3 DNA sequence: TGCGCCAGCAGCCAACCTAGCCGGGGGACCACAGATACGCAGTATTTT. Translation gives CASSQPSRGTTDTQYF.

This chain uses TRBV5-4 with TRBJ2-1; possible D gene TRBD2, 6 bases. CDR1 and CDR2 (germline): SGHNT, YYREEE (reference sequence). The V gene lost 0 bases and the J gene lost 10 bases, with 17 bases spanning the gap. The CDR3 is made up of 15 amino acids. The CDR3 coding sequence is TGTGCCAGCAGCTTGGAACCGGGACTCAAGTGGGAGCAGTTCTTC. Its translation: CASSLEPGLKWEQFF.

The chain uses TRBV9 and TRBJ2-3; possible D gene TRBD2, 6 bases. Deletions cut 4 bases from V and 1 base from J, with 16 bases between. The CDR3 is 16 residues long. The germline V gene has CDR1 SGDLS and CDR2 YYNGEE. In DNA, the CDR3 is TGTGCCAGCAGCCCCTCTGGGGGGACTCGCACAGATACGCAGTATTTT. Translated, it gives CASSPSGGTRTDTQYF.

The rearrangement links TRBV5-5 to TRBJ1-2, with D uncertain. Germline values: CDR1 SGHKS, CDR2 YYEKEE (reference sequence). The CDR3 is 13 amino acids. Between the trimmed V and J ends, which lost 4 bases and 1 base, there was a span of 8 bases. The CDR3, as DNA: TGTGCCAGCAGCCAAACAGTTAACTATGGCTACACCTTC. Protein product: CASSQTVNYGYTF.

CDR3 DNA: TGTGCCAGCAGCTTGGTAGGGTCTAGCGGGGATCTTACCGGGGAGCTGTTTTTT. This translates into CASSLVGSSGDLTGELFF. The V gene is TRBV5-4, the J gene TRBJ2-2; 9 bases line up with TRBD2. Trimming cost V 0 bases and J 5 bases; bases outside gene matches: 11. Germline V lookup: CDR1 SGHNT, CDR2 YYREEE (reference sequence). This CDR3 has 18 amino acids.

The V gene is TRBV5-1, the J gene TRBJ2-5, with 9 bases fitting TRBD1. The CDR3 contains 18 residues. Germline V lookup: CDR1 SGHRS, CDR2 YFSETQ. The ends lost 0 bases at V and 2 bases at J; junction bases unmatched: 11. DNA for the CDR3: TGCGCCAGCAGCTTGGGCGTGTTAGGACAGGGGTTACAAGAGACCCAGTACTTC. This sequence encodes CASSLGVLGQGLQETQYF.

V gene TRBV28 combines with J gene TRBJ1-2; D unresolved. The CDR3 has 13 residues. V shed 7 bases and J shed 4 bases, with 13 bases lying between them. The germline CDR1 and CDR2 sequences are MDHEN and SYDVKM. The CDR3 DNA follows: TGTGCCAGCATCGATCCGGGGATCTATGGCTACACCTTC. Protein product: CASIDPGIYGYTF.

The chain employs TRBV7-9 and TRBJ1-2, with 7 bases fitting TRBD1. The CDR3 contains 16 residues. CDR1 and CDR2 (germline): SEHNR, FQNEAQ (reference sequence). The V segment lost 3 bases and the J segment 3 bases; nucleotides outside the gene matches: 10. CDR3: CASSLEGRDSYYGYTF. CDR3 bases: TGTGCCAGCAGCTTGGAGGGCCGGGACAGTTACTATGGCTACACCTTC.

This chain links TRBV9 with TRBJ2-2, with D maybe TRBD1 (6 bases). This CDR3 comprises 15 residues. Trimming pared 0 bases from V and 3 bases from J, leaving 9 bases between. Germline loops: CDR1 SGDLS, CDR2 YYNGEE. Written as DNA, the CDR3 is TGTGCCAGCAGCGTAGCTACAGGGTACACCGGGGAGCTGTTTTTT. Translating gives CASSVATGYTGELFF.

V and J are TRBV6-6 and TRBJ2-7, with TRBD1 as a possible D gene (5 bases). The V and J ends lost 6 bases and 0 bases respectively, with 15 bases between them. Germline V lookup: CDR1 MNHNY, CDR2 SVGAGI (reference sequence). The CDR3 has 15 amino acids. CDR3 sequence (DNA): TGTGCCAGCAGCCGTCCTGTGGACATCTCCTACGAGCAGTACTTC. Its protein is CASSRPVDISYEQYF.

The rearrangement joins TRBV6-5 to TRBJ2-1; D ambiguous. Germline V lookup: CDR1 MNHEY, CDR2 SVGAGI. V lost 5 bases and J 2 bases, leaving 10 bases between the germline ends. The CDR3 sequence is 14 residues long. The CDR3 spells CASSRALPYNEQFF. The CDR3 bases are TGTGCCAGCAGTAGAGCGCTACCCTACAATGAGCAGTTCTTC.

The chain recombines TRBV19 with TRBJ2-5, with 8 bases aligning to TRBD1. This CDR3 is 15 amino acids long. V trimming: 8 bases; J trimming: 2 bases; junction bases outside the gene matches: 10. Germline V gene lookup returns CDR1 LNHDA and CDR2 SQIVND (reference sequence). CDR3: CASRNDGTGQETQYF. The CDR3, as DNA: TGTGCCAGTCGGAACGATGGGACAGGTCAAGAGACCCAGTACTTC. The full variable domain, completed using reference TRBV19 and TRBJ2-5, is DGGITQSPKYLFRKEGQNVTLSCEQNLNHDAMYWYRQDPGQGLRLIYYSQIVNDFQKGDIAEGYSVSREKKESFPLTVTSAQKNPTAFYLCASRNDGTGQETQYFGPGTRLLVL.

The chain employs TRBV28 and TRBJ1-4, with no clear D. CDR3 length equals 12 residues. Germline V gene lookup returns CDR1 MDHEN and CDR2 SYDVKM. V lost 5 bases and J lost 12, with 13 bases in between. CDR3 coding DNA: TGTGCCAGCAGTACCTCCGGGAAGGAACTGTTTTTT. Translating gives CASSTSGKELFF.

This chain links TRBV7-8 with TRBJ2-3; possibly TRBD1 for D (5 bases). Germline CDR1 and CDR2: SGHVS and FQNEAQ. The CDR3 is 14 residues long. V was pared by 0 bases and J by 6 bases, with 10 bases between. CDR3 DNA sequence: TGTGCCAGCAGCTTAGCGGGGCCGGCGGATACGCAGTATTTT. Translated: CASSLAGPADTQYF.

The J gene is TRBJ1-2, the V gene TRBV9; D may be TRBD1 (6 bases). The CDR3 extends over 12 amino acids. Germline V gene data show CDR1 as SGDLS and CDR2 as YYNGEE. The V end lost 3 bases, the J end lost 8 bases, and 11 bases lay between the germline ends. CDR3 in DNA: TGTGCCAGCAGCGCAGGGGTGGACGGCTACACCTTC. Translating gives CASSAGVDGYTF.

This rearrangement joins TRBV9 to TRBJ2-1; 8 positions match TRBD2. Trimming removed 3 bases from V and 0 bases from J; junction bases left unmatched: 2. The CDR3 covers 15 residues. Germline lookup yields CDR1 SGDLS and CDR2 YYNGEE. CDR3 region: CASSAREGSYNEQFF. The DNA of the CDR3 is TGTGCCAGCAGCGCTCGGGAGGGCTCCTACAATGAGCAGTTCTTC.

The V gene is TRBV28, the J gene TRBJ2-7, with D possibly matching TRBD1 (5 bases). The germline gives CDR1 MDHEN, CDR2 SYDVKM. V lost 4 bases to trimming and J lost 4 bases, with 14 bases between them. The CDR3 is made up of 14 amino acids. The chain's CDR3 is CASSSLGRTYEQYF. In DNA form, the CDR3 reads TGTGCCAGCAGTTCCTTAGGTCGGACATACGAGCAGTACTTC. The full variable domain, its missing parts supplied by reference TRBV28 and TRBJ2-7, is DVKVTQSSRYLVKRTGEKVFLECVQDMDHENMFWYRQDPGLGLRLIYFSYDVKMKEKGDIPEGYSVSREKKERFSLILESASTNQTSMYLCASSSLGRTYEQYFGPGTRLTVT.

V gene TRBV5-4 combines with J gene TRBJ2-7; 8 positions agree with TRBD1. There are 16 residues in the CDR3. The V segment lost 0 bases and the J segment 0 bases; nucleotides outside the gene matches: 5. The germline CDR1 and CDR2 sequences are SGHNT and YYREEE (reference sequence). This chain's CDR3 is CASSLAQGQVSYEQYF. In nucleotides, the CDR3 is TGTGCCAGCAGCTTGGCCCAGGGACAGGTCTCCTACGAGCAGTACTTC.

The chain is built from TRBV6-1 and TRBJ1-1, with D perhaps matching TRBD1 (5 bases). CDR3 length: 14 residues. In germline, CDR1 is MNHNS, CDR2 SASEGT. V lost 3 bases, J lost 1 base, and 9 bases lay in between. The CDR3 here is CASSDRVENTEAFF. The CDR3 region has the DNA TGTGCCAGCAGTGACAGGGTAGAGAACACTGAAGCTTTCTTT.

Worth noting for this clone: Other nucleotide sequences from this sample produce the same CDR3. The chain carries TRBV7-6 and TRBJ1-3; D ambiguous. The V gene's germline CDR1 is SGHVS and CDR2 FNYEAQ. Trimming removed 5 bases from V and 0 bases from J, with 5 bases in between. The CDR3 contains 13 residues. In nucleotides, the CDR3 is TGTGCCAGCAGCCCCAGCTCTGGAAACACCATATATTTT. Translating it yields CASSPSSGNTIYF. Filled out from reference TRBV7-6 and TRBJ1-3, the complete variable domain reads GAGVSQSPRYKVTKRGQDVALRCDPISGHVSLYWYRQALGQGPEFLTYFNYEAQQDKSGLPNDRFSAERPEGSISTLTIQRTEQRDSAMYRCASSPSSGNTIYFGEGSWLTVV.

The chain carries TRBV5-1 and TRBJ1-5, with D uncertain. The CDR3 runs 14 residues. Germline V gene data show CDR1 as SGHRS and CDR2 as YFSETQ. With 0 bases removed from V and 0 bases from J, the gap between germline ends came to 4 bases. The CDR3 region is CASSLGVSNQPQHF. Here the CDR3 DNA reads TGCGCCAGCAGCTTGGGAGTTAGCAATCAGCCCCAGCATTTT.

This chain links TRBV5-1 with TRBJ2-5, with 14 bases lining up with TRBD2. J lost 5 bases, V lost 4 bases, and 10 bases had no gene match. This CDR3 contains 17 residues. CDR1 is SGHRS, CDR2 YFSETQ, per germline. This CDR3 is CASSDPGLAGGSETQYF. CDR3 bases: TGCGCCAGCAGCGATCCAGGACTAGCGGGGGGATCTGAGACCCAGTACTTC.

The gene calls are TRBV6-6 and TRBJ1-1; 10 bases fit TRBD1. In germline, CDR1 is MNHNY, CDR2 SVGAGI (reference sequence). Unmatched junction bases numbered 8, after V lost 10 bases and J lost 0 bases. The CDR3 extends over 15 amino acids. The CDR3, as DNA: TGTGCCACCCTAGGGACAGGGGTTATGAACACTGAAGCTTTCTTT. It codes for CATLGTGVMNTEAFF.

The rearrangement joins TRBV28 to TRBJ1-5; D possibly corresponds to TRBD1 (5 bases). The CDR3 totals 15 residues. V lost 2 bases, J lost 6 bases, and 14 bases lay in between. Per germline, CDR1 MDHEN and CDR2 SYDVKM. CDR3 sequence (DNA): TGTGCCAGCAGTTTAATCGTCGGGACTATTCAGCCCCAGCATTTT. It yields the protein CASSLIVGTIQPQHF.

V is TRBV11-3 and J is TRBJ2-2, with 9 bases lining up with TRBD1. V shed 1 base and J 1 base; nucleotides not matched to a gene: 1. This CDR3 contains 16 residues. CDR1 SGHNT and CDR2 YENEEA come from the germline V gene. In DNA form, the CDR3 reads TGTGCCAGCAGCTTAGTGGGACAGGGGAACACCGGGGAGCTGTTTTTT. Residues: CASSLVGQGNTGELFF.

The J gene is TRBJ2-1, the V gene TRBV9; 7 nucleotides match TRBD1. The CDR3 has 15 amino acids. CDR1 is SGDLS, CDR2 YYNGEE, per germline. V dropped 4 bases and J dropped 3; count of bases not matched to a gene: 7. The CDR3 DNA reads as TGTGCCAGCAGCTCGACAGGGACCTTCTACAATGAGCAGTTCTTC. Amino acids: CASSSTGTFYNEQFF.

V gene TRBV9 combines with J gene TRBJ2-1; TRBD1 matches 8 bases. J was trimmed by 1 base and V by 0 bases; bases with no gene match: 18. Germline V lookup: CDR1 SGDLS, CDR2 YYNGEE. CDR3 length: 21 amino acids. The CDR3 region is CASSVEIGGFGQGLSYNEQFF. The CDR3 bases are TGTGCCAGCAGCGTAGAGATCGGGGGCTTTGGACAGGGCCTTTCCTACAATGAGCAGTTCTTC. Full variable domain (outside the CDR3, taken from reference TRBV9 and TRBJ2-1): DSGVTQTPKHLITATGQRVTLRCSPRSGDLSVYWYQQSLDQGLQFLIQYYNGEERAKGNILERFSAQQFPDLHSELNLSSLELGDSALYFCASSVEIGGFGQGLSYNEQFFGPGTRLTVL.

The chain combines TRBV4-1 with TRBJ1-6; 7 bases match TRBD1. There are 16 residues in the CDR3. Germline values: CDR1 MGHRA, CDR2 YSYEKL. The V and J ends lost 2 bases and 10 bases, in that order; junction bases with no gene match: 11. Written as DNA, the CDR3 is TGCGCCAGCAGCCAATTCGGAGACAGGGTGTACTCACCCCTCCACTTT. Encoded protein: CASSQFGDRVYSPLHF.

The J gene is TRBJ2-1, the V gene TRBV5-1; D perhaps matches TRBD1 (5 bases). Trimming removed 0 bases at V and 4 bases at J, with 11 bases between. The CDR3 has 15 residues. The V gene's germline CDR1 is SGHRS and CDR2 YFSETQ. CDR3 sequence (DNA): TGCGCCAGCAGCTTGGTACAGGATAATTACAATGAGCAGTTCTTC. This gives the protein CASSLVQDNYNEQFF.

J is TRBJ1-5 and V is TRBV5-5; 8 bases align to TRBD1. This CDR3 is built from 14 residues. Germline CDR1 is SGHKS and CDR2 is YYEKEE (reference sequence). J was trimmed by 7 bases and V by 3 bases; bases with no gene match: 6. The CDR3 nucleotides read TGTGCCAGCAGCTCTCTACAGGGGGTCCAGCCCCAGCATTTT. It codes for CASSSLQGVQPQHF. The whole variable domain, filled in from reference TRBV5-5 and TRBJ1-5, reads DAGVTQSPTHLIKTRGQQVTLRCSPISGHKSVSWYQQVLGQGPQFIFQYYEKEERGRGNFPDRFSARQFPNYSSELNVNALLLGDSALYLCASSSLQGVQPQHFGDGTRLSIL.

The gene calls are TRBV25-1 and TRBJ2-4; unclear D gene. CDR1 is MGHDK, CDR2 SYGVNS, per germline. The CDR3 runs to 14 residues. V was shortened by 3 bases and J by 2 bases, with 8 bases between the two germline ends. The DNA for the CDR3 is TGTGCCAGCAGTGACGGTTTTCCCAAAAACATTCAGTACTTC. This codes for CASSDGFPKNIQYF.